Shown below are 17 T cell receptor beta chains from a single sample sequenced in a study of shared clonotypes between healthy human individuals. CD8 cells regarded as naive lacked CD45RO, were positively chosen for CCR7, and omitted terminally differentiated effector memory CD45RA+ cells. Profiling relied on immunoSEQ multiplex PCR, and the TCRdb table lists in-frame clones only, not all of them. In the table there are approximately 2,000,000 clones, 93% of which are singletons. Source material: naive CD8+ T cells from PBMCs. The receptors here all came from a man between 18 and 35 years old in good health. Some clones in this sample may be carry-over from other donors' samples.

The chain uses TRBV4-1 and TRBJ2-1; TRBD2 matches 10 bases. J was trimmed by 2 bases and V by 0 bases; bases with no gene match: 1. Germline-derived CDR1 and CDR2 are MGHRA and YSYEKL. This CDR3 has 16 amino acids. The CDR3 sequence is CASSQELAGTYNEQFF. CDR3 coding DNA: TGCGCCAGCAGCCAAGAACTAGCGGGGACCTACAATGAGCAGTTCTTC.

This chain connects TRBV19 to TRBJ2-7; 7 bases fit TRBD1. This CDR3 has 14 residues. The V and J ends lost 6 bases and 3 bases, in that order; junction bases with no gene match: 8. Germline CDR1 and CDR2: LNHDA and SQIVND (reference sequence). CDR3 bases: TGTGCCAGTAGCGGGACAGTGCGCAGCTACGAGCAGTACTTC. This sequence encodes CASSGTVRSYEQYF.

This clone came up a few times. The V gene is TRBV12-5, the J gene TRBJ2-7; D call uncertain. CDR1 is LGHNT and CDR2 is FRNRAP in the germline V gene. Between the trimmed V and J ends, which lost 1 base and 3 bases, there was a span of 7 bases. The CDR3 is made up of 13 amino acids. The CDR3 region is CASGLDSGYEQYF. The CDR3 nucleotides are TGTGCTAGTGGTTTGGACTCGGGCTACGAGCAGTACTTC.

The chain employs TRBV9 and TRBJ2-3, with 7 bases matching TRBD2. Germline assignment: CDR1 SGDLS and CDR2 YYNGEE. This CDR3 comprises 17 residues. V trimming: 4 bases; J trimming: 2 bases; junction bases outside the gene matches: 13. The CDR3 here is CASSPTGASGPTDTQYF. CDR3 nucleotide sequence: TGTGCCAGCAGCCCAACTGGGGCTAGCGGACCCACAGATACGCAGTATTTT.

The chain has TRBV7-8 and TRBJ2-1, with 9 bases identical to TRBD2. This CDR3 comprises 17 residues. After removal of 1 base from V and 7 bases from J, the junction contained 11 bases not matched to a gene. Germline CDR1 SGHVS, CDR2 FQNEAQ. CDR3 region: CASSLGGRASVWNEQFF. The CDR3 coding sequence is TGTGCCAGCAGCTTAGGCGGGAGGGCCTCGGTGTGGAATGAGCAGTTCTTC. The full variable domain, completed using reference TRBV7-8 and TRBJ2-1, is GAGVSQSPRYKVAKRGQDVALRCDPISGHVSLFWYQQALGQGPEFLTYFQNEAQLDKSGLPSDRFFAERPEGSVSTLKIQRTQQEDSAVYLCASSLGGRASVWNEQFFGPGTRLTVL.

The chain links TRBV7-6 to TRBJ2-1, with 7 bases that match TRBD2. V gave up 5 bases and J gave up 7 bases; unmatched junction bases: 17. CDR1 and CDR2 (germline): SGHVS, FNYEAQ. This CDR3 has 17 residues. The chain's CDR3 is CASSLGVAGGVYNEQFF. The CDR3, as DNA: TGTGCCAGCAGCCTCGGGGTAGCGGGTGGGGTTTATAATGAGCAGTTCTTC.

The CDR3: CASSVVSGVSTDTQYF. The CDR3 DNA follows: TGTGCCAGCAGCGTAGTAAGCGGGGTGAGCACAGATACGCAGTATTTT. This chain connects TRBV9 to TRBJ2-3; 7 bases fit TRBD2. The germline V gene encodes CDR1 SGDLS and CDR2 YYNGEE. The CDR3 covers 16 residues. Trimming at V came to 0 bases and at J to 0 bases, leaving 4 bases not matched to a gene.

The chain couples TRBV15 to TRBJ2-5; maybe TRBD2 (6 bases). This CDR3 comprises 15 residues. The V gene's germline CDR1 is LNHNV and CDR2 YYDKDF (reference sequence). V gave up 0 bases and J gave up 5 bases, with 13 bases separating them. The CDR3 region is CATSRDVGLQETQYF. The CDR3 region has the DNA TGTGCCACCAGCAGAGATGTGGGACTCCAGGAGACCCAGTACTTC.

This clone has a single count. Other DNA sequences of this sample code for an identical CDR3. CDR3 sequence reads: CASSLRVNSNQPQHF. The DNA of the CDR3 is TGTGCCAGCAGTTTAAGGGTAAATAGCAATCAGCCCCAGCATTTT. V and J are TRBV27 and TRBJ1-5; D is unresolved. Germline V CDR1 and CDR2: MNHEY, SMNVEV (reference sequence). V was cut by 2 bases and J by 0 bases, with 8 bases left in between. The CDR3 length is 15 residues.

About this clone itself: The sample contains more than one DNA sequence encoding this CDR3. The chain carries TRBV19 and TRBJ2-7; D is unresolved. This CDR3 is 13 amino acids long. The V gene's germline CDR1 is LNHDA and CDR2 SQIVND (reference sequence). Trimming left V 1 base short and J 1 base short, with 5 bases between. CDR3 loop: CASSIGSSYEQYF. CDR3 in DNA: TGTGCCAGTAGTATAGGCTCTTCCTACGAGCAGTACTTC.

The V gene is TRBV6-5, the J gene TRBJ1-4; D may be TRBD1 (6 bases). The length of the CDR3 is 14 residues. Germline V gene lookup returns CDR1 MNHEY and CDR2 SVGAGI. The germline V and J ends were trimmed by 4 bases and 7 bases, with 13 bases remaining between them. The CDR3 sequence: CASSFRGNREKLFF. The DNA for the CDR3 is TGTGCCAGCAGTTTCAGGGGAAACCGTGAAAAACTGTTTTTT.

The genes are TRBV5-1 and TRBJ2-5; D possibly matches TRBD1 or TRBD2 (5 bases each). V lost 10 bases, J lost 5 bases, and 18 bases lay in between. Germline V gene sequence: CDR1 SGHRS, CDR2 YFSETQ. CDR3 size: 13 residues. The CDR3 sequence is CAGGLGPTETQYF. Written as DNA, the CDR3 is TGCGCCGGAGGCCTGGGGCCAACTGAGACCCAGTACTTC.

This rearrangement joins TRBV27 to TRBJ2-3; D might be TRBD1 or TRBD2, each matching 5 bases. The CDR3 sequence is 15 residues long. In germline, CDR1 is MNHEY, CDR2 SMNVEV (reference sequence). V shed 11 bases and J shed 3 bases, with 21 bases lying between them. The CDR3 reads CASRVVAWETDTQYF. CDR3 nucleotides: TGTGCCTCCAGGGTGGTAGCGTGGGAGACAGATACGCAGTATTTT.

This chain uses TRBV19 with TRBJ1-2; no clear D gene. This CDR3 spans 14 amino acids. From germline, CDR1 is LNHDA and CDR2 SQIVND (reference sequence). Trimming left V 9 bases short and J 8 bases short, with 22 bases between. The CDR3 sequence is CASRIREDAWGYTF. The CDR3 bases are TGTGCCAGCAGAATCCGGGAGGATGCCTGGGGCTACACCTTC.

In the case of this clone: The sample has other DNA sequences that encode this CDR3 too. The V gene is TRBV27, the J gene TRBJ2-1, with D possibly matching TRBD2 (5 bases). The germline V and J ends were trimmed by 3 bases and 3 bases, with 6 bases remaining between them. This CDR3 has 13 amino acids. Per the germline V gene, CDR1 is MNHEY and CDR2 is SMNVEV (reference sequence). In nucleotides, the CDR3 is TGTGCCAGCAGTTTTAGCGTCTACAATGAGCAGTTCTTC. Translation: CASSFSVYNEQFF.

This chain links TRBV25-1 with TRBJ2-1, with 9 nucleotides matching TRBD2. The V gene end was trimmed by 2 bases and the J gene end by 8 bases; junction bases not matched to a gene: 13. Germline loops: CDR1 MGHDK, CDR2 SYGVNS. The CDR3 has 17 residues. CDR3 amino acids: CASSEVNGGRASYEQFF. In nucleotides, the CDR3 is TGTGCCAGCAGTGAAGTTAACGGCGGGAGGGCCTCCTATGAGCAGTTCTTC. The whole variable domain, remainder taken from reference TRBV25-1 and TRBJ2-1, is EADIYQTPRYLVIGTGKKITLECSQTMGHDKMYWYQQDPGMELHLIHYSYGVNSTEKGDLSSESTVSRIRTEHFPLTLESARPSHTSQYLCASSEVNGGRASYEQFFGPGTRLTVL.

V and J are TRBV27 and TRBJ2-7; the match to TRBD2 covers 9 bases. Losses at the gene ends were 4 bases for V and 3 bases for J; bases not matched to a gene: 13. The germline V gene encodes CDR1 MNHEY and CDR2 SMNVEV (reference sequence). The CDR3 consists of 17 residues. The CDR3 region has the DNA TGTGCCAGCAGTTCTACCCGGTGGCTAGCGGGAAGCTACGAGCAGTACTTC. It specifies CASSSTRWLAGSYEQYF.